The 3 T cell receptor beta chains below were found in one sample sequenced in a study of shared clonotypes between healthy human individuals. Measured with immunoSEQ multiplex PCR; TCRdb has only the in-frame clones, and not every one. There are more than 2,000,000 clones in the sample; around 90% occur only once, and 0.11% to 0.15% lies in the top ten. The sequenced material came from naive CD4+ T cells sorted from blood. Subset defined: CD45RA+ positively selected. The source is a man aged 18 to 35 in good health.

The V call is TRBV11-2, the J call TRBJ2-5, with TRBD2 matching over 9 bases. CDR1 is SGHAT, CDR2 FQNNGV, per germline. The V and J ends lost 5 bases and 5 bases, in that order; junction bases with no gene match: 9. The CDR3 contains 15 residues. The CDR3 region has the DNA TGTGCCAGCAGCCCAGGGGCGGGGGGGCCGGAGACCCAGTACTTC. This sequence encodes CASSPGAGGPETQYF.

The chain links TRBV18 to TRBJ1-5; 10 bases fit TRBD1. The CDR3 runs to 15 residues. The V gene end was trimmed by 4 bases and the J gene end by 6 bases; junction bases not matched to a gene: 6. Looked up from germline, CDR1 is KGHSH and CDR2 is LQKENI. Here the CDR3 DNA reads TGTGCCAGCTCACTAGGACAGGGGGTCGGTCAGCCCCAGCATTTT. Translation gives CASSLGQGVGQPQHF.

The V call is TRBV28, the J call TRBJ2-7, with TRBD1 as a possible D gene (5 bases). The CDR3 is made up of 15 amino acids. V lost 7 bases and J lost 2, with 18 bases in between. Germline V lookup: CDR1 MDHEN, CDR2 SYDVKM. The CDR3 DNA reads TGTGCCAGCACCAGTCCCGCAGGGAAAACCTACGAGCAGTACTTC. Protein sequence: CASTSPAGKTYEQYF.